This is a list of T cell receptor beta chains from one sample in a study of blood T cell repertoires in COVID-19. Assay: immunoSEQ multiplex PCR; the TCRdb copy retains only in-frame clones and omits some. The sample holds 60,000 to 75,000 clones, 80% to 90% seen once. The material sequenced was peripheral blood. The source of these receptors is a man younger than 45 with acute or convalescent COVID-19. The CDR3 runs from the conserved cysteine through the conserved F or W. The D gene is left open where the match is weak. Size tells how often a clone was seen (once, few, many) or the class of an expanded clone, and some rows leave it out.

cdr3_length,d_call,v_call,j_call,clone_size,cdr3_aa,cdr3_nt
15,TRBD1,TRBV18,TRBJ2-5,-,CASSPGDSFLGTQYF,TGTGCCAGCTCACCAGGGGACAGCTTCTTAGGGACCCAGTACTTC
16,TRBD1,TRBV5-6,TRBJ1-3,many,CASSLEWTGSGNTIYF,TGTGCCAGCAGCTTGGAATGGACAGGCTCTGGAAACACCATATATTTT
12,-,TRBV18,TRBJ1-2,-,CASSPRGTGYTF,TGTGCCAGCTCACCACGGGGCACTGGCTACACCTTC
14,TRBD1,TRBV5-1,TRBJ1-5,-,CASSPTGGMEPQHF,TGCGCCAGCAGCCCGACAGGGGGCATGGAGCCCCAGCATTTT
13,-,TRBV23-1,TRBJ2-4,-,CASRPTVGLIQYF,TGCGCCAGCAGACCGACAGTGGGACTCATTCAGTACTTC
14,-,TRBV27,TRBJ1-6,-,CASRGGFYNSPLHF,TGTGCCAGCAGAGGGGGATTTTATAATTCACCCCTCCACTTT
15,-,TRBV4-1,TRBJ1-2,-,CASSQLNGFGYGYTF,TGCGCCAGCAGCCAATTGAACGGGTTTGGCTATGGCTACACCTTC
14,-,TRBV7-2,TRBJ1-6,once,CASSPDLGGSPLHF,TGTGCCAGCAGCCCAGACCTGGGAGGTTCACCCCTCCACTTT
15,-,TRBV13,TRBJ2-7,once,CASSSTGRASYEQYF,TGTGCCAGCAGCTCGACAGGAAGAGCTTCCTACGAGCAGTACTTC
13,-,TRBV2,TRBJ2-2,-,CASRPRFPGELFF,TGTGCCAGCAGGCCTAGATTCCCCGGGGAGCTGTTTTTT
14,-,TRBV19,TRBJ1-3,-,CASSAGTTGNTIYF,TGTGCCAGTAGCGCCGGGACTACTGGAAACACCATATATTTT
19,TRBD2,TRBV6-6,TRBJ2-6,-,CASSRGLAGTFSGANVLTF,TGTGCCAGCAGCCGAGGACTAGCGGGAACCTTCTCTGGGGCCAACGTCCTGACTTTC
15,-,TRBV7-6,TRBJ2-2,-,CASSPAPGITGELFF,TGTGCCAGCAGCCCGGCCCCGGGTATCACCGGGGAGCTGTTTTTT
15,TRBD1,TRBV5-4,TRBJ1-4,once,CASSLARGQSEKLFF,TGTGCCAGCAGCTTAGCCAGGGGGCAAAGTGAAAAACTGTTTTTT
14,TRBD2,TRBV9,TRBJ2-7,-,CASSIGLASYEQYF,TGTGCCAGCAGCATCGGACTAGCCTCCTACGAGCAGTACTTC
16,TRBD1,TRBV6-5,TRBJ1-2,-,CASSYSAPTGGYGYTF,TGTGCCAGCAGTTACTCCGCTCCGACAGGGGGCTATGGCTACACCTTC
13,-,TRBV10-3,TRBJ1-5,-,CAINREPNQPQHF,TGTGCCATCAATCGGGAGCCCAATCAGCCCCAGCATTTT
15,-,TRBV6-1,TRBJ1-1,-,CASSDRSTGNTEAFF,TGTGCCAGCAGTGACCGATCGACAGGGAACACTGAAGCTTTCTTT
16,-,TRBV13,TRBJ2-7,once,CASSFPLLDISYEQYF,TGTGCCAGCAGCTTTCCCCTTTTGGACATCTCCTACGAGCAGTACTTC
16,TRBD1,TRBV27,TRBJ2-1,-,CASSFRPDRAYNEQFF,TGTGCCAGCAGTTTCAGGCCGGACAGGGCCTACAATGAGCAGTTCTTC
14,-,TRBV5-1,TRBJ2-7,-,CASSLGANRYEQYF,TGCGCCAGCAGCTTGGGTGCGAATCGCTACGAGCAGTACTTC
17,-,TRBV3-1/TRBV3-2,TRBJ2-7,-,CASSQDYSGIRSYEQYF,TGTGCCAGCAGCCAAGATTATTCGGGTATAAGGTCCTACGAGCAGTACTTC
12,-,TRBV5-4,TRBJ1-2,-,CASSLEQNGYTF,TGTGCCAGCAGCTTGGAACAGAATGGCTACACCTTC
12,TRBD1,TRBV6-5,TRBJ1-2,once,CASKGQGDGYTF,TGTGCCAGCAAAGGACAGGGGGATGGCTACACCTTC
14,-,TRBV9,TRBJ2-1,-,CASTLPDNDNEQFF,TGTGCCAGCACCCTACCCGATAACGACAATGAGCAGTTCTTC
13,-,TRBV5-4,TRBJ1-2,-,CASSSGANYGYTF,TGTGCCAGCAGCTCCGGGGCTAACTATGGCTACACCTTC
12,-,TRBV10-3,TRBJ1-1,-,CAISEWSTEAFF,TGTGCCATCAGTGAATGGAGCACTGAAGCTTTCTTT
14,-,TRBV19,TRBJ1-5,-,CASSIGARNQPQHF,TGTGCCAGTAGTATAGGGGCACGTAATCAGCCCCAGCATTTT
12,TRBD1,TRBV2,TRBJ1-1,-,CASSIQGAAAFF,TGTGCCAGCAGCATACAGGGGGCAGCCGCTTTCTTT
18,TRBD2,TRBV4-2,TRBJ2-5,-,CASSHAVGTSGGGETQYF,TGTGCCAGCAGCCACGCCGTGGGGACTAGCGGGGGAGGTGAGACCCAGTACTTC
15,TRBD1,TRBV7-6,TRBJ2-7,-,CASSFGTGSIDEQYF,TGTGCCAGCAGCTTCGGGACAGGGAGCATTGACGAGCAGTACTTC
14,-,TRBV6-5,TRBJ1-1,-,CASSNGQMNTEAFF,TGTGCCAGCAGTAACGGACAGATGAACACTGAAGCTTTCTTT
12,-,TRBV28,TRBJ1-5,-,CASSLLVQPQHF,TGTGCCAGCAGTCTCCTCGTGCAGCCCCAGCATTTT
13,-,TRBV7-8,TRBJ1-1,-,CASTQPGQTEAFF,TGTGCCAGCACCCAACCAGGACAGACTGAAGCTTTCTTT
13,TRBD1,TRBV28,TRBJ2-7,few,CASSRDRGYEQYF,TGTGCCAGCAGTCGGGACAGGGGCTACGAGCAGTACTTC
13,TRBD1,TRBV6-5,TRBJ2-7,once,CANGQGTYYEQYF,TGTGCCAACGGACAGGGGACATACTACGAGCAGTACTTC